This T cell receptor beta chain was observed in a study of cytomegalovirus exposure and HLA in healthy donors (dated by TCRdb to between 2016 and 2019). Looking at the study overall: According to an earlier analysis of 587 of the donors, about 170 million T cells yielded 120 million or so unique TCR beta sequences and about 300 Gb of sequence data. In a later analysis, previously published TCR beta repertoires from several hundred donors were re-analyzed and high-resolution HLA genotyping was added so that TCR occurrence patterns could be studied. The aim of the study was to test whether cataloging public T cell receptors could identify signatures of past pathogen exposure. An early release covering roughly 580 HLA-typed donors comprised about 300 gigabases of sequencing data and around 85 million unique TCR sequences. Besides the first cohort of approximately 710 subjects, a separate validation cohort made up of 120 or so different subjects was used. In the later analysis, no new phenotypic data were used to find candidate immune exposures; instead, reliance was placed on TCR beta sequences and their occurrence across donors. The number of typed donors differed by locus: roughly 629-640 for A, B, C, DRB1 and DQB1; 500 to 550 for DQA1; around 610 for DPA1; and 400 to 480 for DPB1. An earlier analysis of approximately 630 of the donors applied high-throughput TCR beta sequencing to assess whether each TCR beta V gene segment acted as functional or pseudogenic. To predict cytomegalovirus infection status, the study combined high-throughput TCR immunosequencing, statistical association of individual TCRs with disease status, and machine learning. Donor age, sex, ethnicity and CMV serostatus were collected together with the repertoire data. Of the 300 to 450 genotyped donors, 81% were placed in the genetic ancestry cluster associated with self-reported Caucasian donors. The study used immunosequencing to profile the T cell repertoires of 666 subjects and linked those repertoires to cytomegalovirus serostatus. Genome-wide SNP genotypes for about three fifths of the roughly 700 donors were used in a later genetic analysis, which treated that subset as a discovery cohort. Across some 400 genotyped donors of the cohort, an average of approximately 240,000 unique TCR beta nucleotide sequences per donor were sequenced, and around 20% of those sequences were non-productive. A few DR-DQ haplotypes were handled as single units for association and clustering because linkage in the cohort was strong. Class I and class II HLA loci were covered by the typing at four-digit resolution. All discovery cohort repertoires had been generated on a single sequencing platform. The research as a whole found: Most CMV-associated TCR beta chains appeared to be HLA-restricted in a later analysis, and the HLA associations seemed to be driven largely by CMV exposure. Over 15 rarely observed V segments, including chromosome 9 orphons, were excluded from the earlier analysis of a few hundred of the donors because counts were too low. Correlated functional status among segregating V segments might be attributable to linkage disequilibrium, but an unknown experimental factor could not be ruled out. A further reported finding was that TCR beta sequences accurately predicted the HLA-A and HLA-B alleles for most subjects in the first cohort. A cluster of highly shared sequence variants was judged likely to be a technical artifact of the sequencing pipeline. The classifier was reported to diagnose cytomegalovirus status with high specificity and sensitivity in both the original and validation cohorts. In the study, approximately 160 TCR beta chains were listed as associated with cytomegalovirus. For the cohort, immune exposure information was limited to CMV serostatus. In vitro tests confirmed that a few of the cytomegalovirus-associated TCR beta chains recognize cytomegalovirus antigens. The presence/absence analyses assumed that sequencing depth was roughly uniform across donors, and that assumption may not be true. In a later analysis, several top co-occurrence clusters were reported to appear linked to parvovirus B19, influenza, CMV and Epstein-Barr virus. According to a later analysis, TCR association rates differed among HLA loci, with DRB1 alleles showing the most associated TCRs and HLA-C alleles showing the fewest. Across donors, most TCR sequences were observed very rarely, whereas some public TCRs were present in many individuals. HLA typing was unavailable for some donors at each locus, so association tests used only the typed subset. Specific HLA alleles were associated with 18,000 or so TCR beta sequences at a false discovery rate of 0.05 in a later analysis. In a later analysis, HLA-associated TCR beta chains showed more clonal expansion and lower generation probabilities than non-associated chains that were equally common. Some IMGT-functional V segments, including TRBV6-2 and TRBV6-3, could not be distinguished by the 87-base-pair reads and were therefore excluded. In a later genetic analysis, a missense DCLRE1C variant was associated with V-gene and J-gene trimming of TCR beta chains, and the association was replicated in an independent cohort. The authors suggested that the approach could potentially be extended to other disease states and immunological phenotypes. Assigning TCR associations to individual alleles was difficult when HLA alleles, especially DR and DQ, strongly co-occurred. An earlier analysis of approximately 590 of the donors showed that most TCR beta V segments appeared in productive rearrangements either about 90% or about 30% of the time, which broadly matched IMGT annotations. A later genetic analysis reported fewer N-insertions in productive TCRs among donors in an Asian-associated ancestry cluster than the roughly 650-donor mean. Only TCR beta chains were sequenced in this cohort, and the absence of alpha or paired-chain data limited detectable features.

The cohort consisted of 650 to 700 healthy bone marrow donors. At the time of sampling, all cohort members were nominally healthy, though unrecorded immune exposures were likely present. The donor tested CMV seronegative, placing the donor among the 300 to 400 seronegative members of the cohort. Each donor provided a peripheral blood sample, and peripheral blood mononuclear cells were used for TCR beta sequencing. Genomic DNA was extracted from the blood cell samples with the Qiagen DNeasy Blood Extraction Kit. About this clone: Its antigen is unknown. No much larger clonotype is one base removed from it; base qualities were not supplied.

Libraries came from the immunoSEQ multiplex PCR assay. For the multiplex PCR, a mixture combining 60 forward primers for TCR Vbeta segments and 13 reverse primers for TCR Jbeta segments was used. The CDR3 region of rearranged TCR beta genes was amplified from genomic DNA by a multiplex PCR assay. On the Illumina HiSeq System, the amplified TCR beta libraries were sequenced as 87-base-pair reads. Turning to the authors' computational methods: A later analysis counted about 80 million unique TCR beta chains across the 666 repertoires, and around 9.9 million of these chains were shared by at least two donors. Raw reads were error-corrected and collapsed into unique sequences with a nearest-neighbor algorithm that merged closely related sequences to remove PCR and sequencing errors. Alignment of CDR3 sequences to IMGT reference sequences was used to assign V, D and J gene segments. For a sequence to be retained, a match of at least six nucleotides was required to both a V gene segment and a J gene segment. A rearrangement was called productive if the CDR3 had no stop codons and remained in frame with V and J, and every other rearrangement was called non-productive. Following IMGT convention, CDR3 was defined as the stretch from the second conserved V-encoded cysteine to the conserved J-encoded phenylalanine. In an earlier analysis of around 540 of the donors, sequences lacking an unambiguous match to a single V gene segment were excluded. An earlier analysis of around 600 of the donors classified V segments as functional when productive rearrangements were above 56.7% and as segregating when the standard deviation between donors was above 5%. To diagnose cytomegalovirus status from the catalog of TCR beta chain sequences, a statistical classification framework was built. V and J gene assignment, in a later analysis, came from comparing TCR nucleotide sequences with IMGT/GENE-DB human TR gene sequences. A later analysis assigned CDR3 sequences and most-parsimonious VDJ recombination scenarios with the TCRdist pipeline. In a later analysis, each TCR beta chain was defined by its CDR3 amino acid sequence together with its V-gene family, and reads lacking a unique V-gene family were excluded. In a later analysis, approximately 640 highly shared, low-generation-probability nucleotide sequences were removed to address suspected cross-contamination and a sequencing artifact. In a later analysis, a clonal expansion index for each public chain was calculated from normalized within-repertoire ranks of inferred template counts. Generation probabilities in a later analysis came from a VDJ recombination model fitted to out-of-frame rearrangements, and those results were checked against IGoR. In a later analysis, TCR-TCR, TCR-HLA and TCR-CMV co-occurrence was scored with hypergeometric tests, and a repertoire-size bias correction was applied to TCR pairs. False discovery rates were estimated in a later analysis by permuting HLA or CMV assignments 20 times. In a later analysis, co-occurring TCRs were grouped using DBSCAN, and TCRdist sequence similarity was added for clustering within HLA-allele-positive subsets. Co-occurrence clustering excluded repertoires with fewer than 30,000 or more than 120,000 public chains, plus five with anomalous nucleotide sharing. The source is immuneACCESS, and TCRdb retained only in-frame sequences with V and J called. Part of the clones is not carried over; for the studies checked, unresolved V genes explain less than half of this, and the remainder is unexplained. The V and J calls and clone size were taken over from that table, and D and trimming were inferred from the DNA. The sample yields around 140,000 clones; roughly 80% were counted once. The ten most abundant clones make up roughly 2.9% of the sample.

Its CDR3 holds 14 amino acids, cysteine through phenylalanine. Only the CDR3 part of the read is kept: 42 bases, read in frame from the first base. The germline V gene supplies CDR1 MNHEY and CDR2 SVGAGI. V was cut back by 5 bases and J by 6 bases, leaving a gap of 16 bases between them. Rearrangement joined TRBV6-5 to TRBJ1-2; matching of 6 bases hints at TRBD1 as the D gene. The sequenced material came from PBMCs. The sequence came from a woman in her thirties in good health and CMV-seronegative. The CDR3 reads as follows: CASSPGTKDDGYTF. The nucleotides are TGTGCCAGCAGTCCCGGGACAAAGGACGATGGCTACACCTTC.